The 13 T cell receptor beta chains below were found in one sample sequenced in a study of blood T cells in healthy people across ages. A J-beta primer mix and a sample-barcoded 5' primer were used in a second PCR of roughly 7 to 12 cycles. Using its own MiXCR run on the 5' RACE reads, TCRdb lists one record per CDR3 protein. The repertoire has 800,000 or so distinct CDR3 sequences, 35% to 60% of them found once; the top ten carry 15% to 20%. Sequencing input: blood. These receptors were collected from a man at least 80 years old in good health.

V usage is TRBV20-1 and J usage is TRBJ2-4, with D unresolved. CDR3 length equals 13 residues. Germline V CDR1 and CDR2: DFQATT, SNEGSKA (reference sequence). V was clipped by 0 bases and J by 6 bases, with 9 bases between them. The CDR3 spells CSARDINSNIQYF. CDR3 bases: TGCAGTGCTAGAGATATCAATTCAAACATTCAGTACTTC.

This clonotype came up a few times. The V call is TRBV6-2 or TRBV6-3, the J call TRBJ2-3; possibly TRBD2 for D (5 bases). This CDR3 has 15 amino acids. In germline, CDR1 is MNHEY, CDR2 SVGEGT. V was clipped by 6 bases and J by 0 bases, with 13 bases between them. The CDR3 coding sequence is TGTGCCAGCAGCCTCGACTGGACTAGCACAGATACGCAGTATTTT. Translated, it gives CASSLDWTSTDTQYF.

This clonotype occurred a few times. The V gene is TRBV5-6, the J gene TRBJ2-4; TRBD2 matches 10 bases. The end of the DNA is better explained by TRBJ2-7, so the J call may be wrong. Germline lookup yields CDR1 SGHDT and CDR2 YYEEEE. This CDR3 is built from 18 residues. Here the CDR3 reads CASSSLRGAAGGIYEQYF. The CDR3 nucleotides are TGTGCCAGCAGCTCCCTACGCGGTGCAGCGGGAGGGATCTACGAGCAGTACTTC.

This clonotype was detected ten times or more. This sequence joins TRBV4-3 and TRBJ2-1; 11 bases match TRBD2. J lost 9 bases, V lost 1 base, and 5 bases had no gene match. The germline V gene encodes CDR1 LGHNA and CDR2 YSLEER. This CDR3 spans 15 amino acids. DNA for the CDR3: TGCGCCAGCAGCCAAGTTAGCGGGAGGGCCGGTGAGCAGTTCTTC. It is translated as CASSQVSGRAGEQFF.

This chain uses TRBV30 with TRBJ2-5; 7 bases agree with TRBD2. V gave up 2 bases and J gave up 11 bases; unmatched junction bases: 5. The germline V gene encodes CDR1 GTSNPN and CDR2 SVGIG (reference sequence). This CDR3 is 11 amino acids long. CDR3 nucleotide sequence: TGTGCCTGGAGTCGGGGGGATGAGCAGTACTTC. It translates to CAWSRGDEQYF. The complete variable domain, with remaining parts taken from reference TRBV30 and TRBJ2-5, reads SQTIHQWPATLVQPVGSPLSLECTVEGTSNPNLYWYRQAAGRGLQLLFYSVGIGQISSEVPQNLSASRPQDRQFILSSKKLLLSDSGFYLCAWSRGDEQYFGPGTRLLVL.

This rearrangement joins TRBV12-3 or TRBV12-4 to TRBJ1-2; D ambiguous. Trimming took 7 bases from V and 8 from J, leaving 11 bases between them. CDR3 length: 11 amino acids. The CDR3 region is CASTSGGGYTF. The CDR3, as DNA: TGTGCCAGCACATCAGGAGGCGGCTACACCTTC.

The chain employs TRBV6-2 or TRBV6-3 and TRBJ2-1, with D possibly TRBD2 on 7 matching bases. In germline, CDR1 is MNHEY, CDR2 SVGEGT. The germline V and J ends were trimmed by 1 base and 4 bases, with 14 bases remaining between them. This CDR3 contains 16 residues. The CDR3 spells CASSYWGGAPYNEQFF. The CDR3 DNA reads TGTGCCAGCAGTTACTGGGGGGGCGCGCCTTACAATGAGCAGTTCTTC.

V is TRBV20-1 and J is TRBJ2-7; 9 bases map to TRBD1. The CDR3 has 16 residues. V lost 1 base and J lost 4; bases outside the gene matches: 11. The germline V gene has CDR1 DFQATT and CDR2 SNEGSKA (reference sequence). The CDR3 protein is CSARGDRDLSTYEQYF. The CDR3, as DNA: TGCAGTGCTAGAGGGGACAGGGACCTCTCCACGTACGAGCAGTACTTC.

This chain joins TRBV27 and TRBJ2-1; D might be TRBD2 (7 bases). The CDR3 covers 16 residues. The germline V gene has CDR1 MNHEY and CDR2 SMNVEV (reference sequence). V gave up 3 bases and J gave up 7 bases, with 19 bases separating them. The CDR3 is CASSFPPGGGANEQFF. The CDR3 region has the DNA TGTGCCAGCAGTTTCCCCCCCGGAGGGGGGGCAAATGAGCAGTTCTTC.

With regard to this clonotype: A read error may be the cause here, since a much bigger clone is one base away. The chain carries TRBV7-9 and TRBJ2-1; maybe TRBD2 (6 bases). The DNA end is a closer match to TRBJ2-7, so the J assignment may be wrong. The germline gives CDR1 SEHNR, CDR2 FQNEAQ (reference sequence). The CDR3 extends over 14 amino acids. The CDR3 DNA sequence: TGTGCCAGCAGCTACGCCAGGGACTTGAATGAGCAGTACTTC. Protein sequence: CASSYARDLNEQYF.

V gene TRBV5-1 combines with J gene TRBJ2-3, with 12 bases that match TRBD2. The CDR3 runs 15 residues. Germline V gene sequence: CDR1 SGHRS, CDR2 YFSETQ. With 4 bases clipped from V and 5 bases from J, the junction kept 5 bases outside the gene matches. The CDR3 bases are TGCGCCAGCAGCATCGGACTAGCGGGAAGAGATACGCAGTATTTT. Protein sequence: CASSIGLAGRDTQYF. Variable domain in full (rest from reference TRBV5-1 and TRBJ2-3): KAGVTQTPRYLIKTRGQQVTLSCSPISGHRSVSWYQQTPGQGLQFLFEYFSETQRNKGNFPGRFSGRQFSNSRSEMNVSTLELGDSALYLCASSIGLAGRDTQYFGPGTRLTVL.

This clonotype was recorded a few times. The chain joins TRBV29-1 to TRBJ2-7; 7 positions agree with TRBD2. CDR3 length: 12 residues. V shed 1 base, J shed 5 bases, and the junction held 2 bases outside the gene matches. Germline CDR1 reads SQVTM; CDR2 reads ANQGSEA. The CDR3 nucleotides read TGCAGCGTTGAAGGCCGGGGGGACGAGCAGTACTTC. Translation: CSVEGRGDEQYF.

This clonotype was detected once. V and J are TRBV20-1 and TRBJ2-7, with 9 bases that match TRBD2. TRBJ2-5 explains the end of the DNA better; the J call may be wrong. The CDR3 covers 15 residues. The germline V gene encodes CDR1 DFQATT and CDR2 SNEGSKA (reference sequence). CDR3 region: CSARDQAGGAKTQYF. The CDR3 DNA sequence: TGCAGTGCTAGAGATCAGGCGGGGGGGGCGAAGACCCAGTACTTC.